This TCR beta chain was documented in a study of beta chain features in type 1 diabetes. Sorting produced populations that all topped 98% purity. Germline CDR1 is MNHEY and CDR2 is SVGAGI. The length of the CDR3 is 15 residues. J lost 7 bases, V lost 3 bases, and 6 bases had no gene match. Investigators reverse transcribed all isolated RNA, so they sequenced expressed TCRB transcripts. TCRdb keeps only in-frame clones here, not all; method: immunoSEQ multiplex PCR. Here the sample spans about 360,000 clones, 10% to 15% being singletons. This clone occurred a few times. This clonotype was obtained from a man between 18 and 35 years old in good health. Sample: naive CD4+ T cells from blood. The chain links TRBV6-5 to TRBJ2-1; 10 bases fit TRBD2. This CDR3 is CASSYGAGGRNEQFF. CDR3 sequence (DNA): TGTGCCAGCAGTTATGGAGCGGGAGGGCGGAATGAGCAGTTCTTC.